These T cell receptor beta chains were read from a single sample in a study of blood T cell repertoires in COVID-19. Assay: immunoSEQ multiplex PCR; the TCRdb copy retains only in-frame clones and omits some. The table has 150,000 to 180,000 clones, roughly 72% seen once. The sequenced sample was peripheral blood. All receptors derive from an elderly woman with acute or convalescent COVID-19. CDR3s include the opening cysteine and the closing phenylalanine or tryptophan. The D gene is left open where the match is weak. The size entry is marked missing in some rows and otherwise reads once, few, many or a size class.

CDR3 length	clone size	D gene	V gene	J gene	CDR3 protein	CDR3 DNA
14	NA	TRBD1	TRBV11-1	TRBJ2-7	CASSLGQGAHEQYF	TGTGCCAGCAGCTTGGGACAGGGGGCCCACGAGCAGTACTTC
15	NA	NA	TRBV4-3	TRBJ2-1	CASSQIGGLDNEQFF	TGCGCCAGCAGCCAAATCGGGGGGCTGGATAATGAGCAGTTCTTC
16	NA	TRBD1	TRBV13	TRBJ1-6	CASSSRQGNWNSPLHF	TGTGCCAGCAGCTCTAGACAGGGGAACTGGAATTCACCCCTCCACTTT
14	NA	NA	TRBV6-2/TRBV6-3	TRBJ2-1	CASSYSRVLNEQFF	TGTGCCAGCAGTTACTCTAGAGTTCTGAATGAGCAGTTCTTC
15	NA	NA	TRBV19	TRBJ1-1	CASSPYQRMGTEAFF	TGTGCCAGTAGTCCCTACCAGCGGATGGGCACTGAAGCTTTCTTT
12	once	NA	TRBV6-5	TRBJ1-1	CASTGGGTEAFF	TGTGCCAGCACGGGGGGCGGTACTGAAGCTTTCTTT
15	NA	NA	TRBV10-3	TRBJ2-2	CAISWGRPNTGELFF	TGTGCCATCAGTTGGGGCAGACCGAACACCGGGGAGCTGTTTTTT
21	NA	TRBD2	TRBV7-3	TRBJ2-1	CASSLYPGGAGDISSYNEQFF	TGTGCCAGCAGCTTATACCCCGGGGGAGCGGGGGATATAAGCTCCTACAATGAGCAGTTCTTC
14	NA	NA	TRBV11-2	TRBJ2-3	CASSLVQGRDTQYF	TGTGCCAGCAGCTTAGTTCAGGGGAGAGATACGCAGTATTTT
16	NA	TRBD2	TRBV7-3	TRBJ2-2	CASSPGGQRDTGELFF	TGTGCCAGCAGCCCGGGGGGGCAGAGGGACACCGGGGAGCTGTTTTTT
14	NA	NA	TRBV28	TRBJ2-7	CASSFSWRVDEQYF	TGTGCCAGCAGTTTTTCATGGAGGGTTGACGAGCAGTACTTC
15	NA	TRBD1	TRBV9	TRBJ1-6	CASSLRQGPNSPLHF	TGTGCCAGCAGCCTACGACAGGGGCCTAATTCACCCCTCCACTTT
14	NA	NA	TRBV7-3	TRBJ1-1	CASSLTGLNTEAFF	TGTGCCAGCAGCTTAACCGGTCTGAACACTGAAGCTTTCTTT
13	NA	NA	TRBV6-5	TRBJ2-5	CASIGGGRETQYF	TGTGCCAGCATAGGGGGGGGGCGGGAGACCCAGTACTTC
17	NA	NA	TRBV21-1	TRBJ2-3	CASSKVATGSSTDTQYF	NA
15	NA	TRBD1	TRBV30	TRBJ2-3	CAWSVGTEGTDTQYF	TGTGCCTGGAGTGTCGGGACAGAGGGCACAGATACGCAGTATTTT
16	once	TRBD1	TRBV5-6	TRBJ1-2	CASSLAVGQGAYGYTF	TGTGCCAGCAGCTTGGCCGTTGGACAGGGGGCCTATGGCTACACCTTC
15	NA	TRBD1	TRBV10-3	TRBJ2-2	CAIYRGPRNTGELFF	TGTGCCATCTACAGGGGTCCTCGGAACACCGGGGAGCTGTTTTTT
14	once	TRBD1	TRBV19	TRBJ1-5	CASSTDRVGQPQHF	TGTGCCAGTAGTACAGACAGGGTTGGTCAGCCCCAGCATTTT
13	NA	NA	TRBV7-8	TRBJ2-3	CASSSLRTDTQYF	TGTGCCAGCAGCTCCCTCAGAACAGATACGCAGTATTTT
15	NA	NA	TRBV11-2	TRBJ2-1	CASSRGGSSYNEQFF	TGTGCCAGCAGTCGTGGCGGTAGCTCCTACAATGAGCAGTTCTTC
13	NA	NA	TRBV19	TRBJ2-7	CASSTRTDHEQYF	TGTGCCAGTAGTACCCGGACAGACCACGAGCAGTACTTC
14	NA	TRBD1	TRBV29-1	TRBJ2-1	CSARTGGAYNEQFF	TGCAGCGCACGGACAGGGGGCGCTTACAATGAGCAGTTCTTC